Shown below are 18 T cell receptor beta chains from a single sample sequenced in a study of a mutant IDH1 vaccine in newly diagnosed glioma. The time point is: week 11, during vaccination. What each vaccine dose contained was 300 ug of mutant IDH1 20-mer peptide, accompanied by topical imiquimod. These receptors have no identified antigens. Data came from immunoSEQ multiplex PCR; TCRdb stores just in-frame clones and leaves some out. The sample consists of roughly 120,000 clones, 80% of them appearing once. Source: PBMCs, taken from a glioma patient whose treatment included an IDH1 peptide vaccine. The source of these receptors is a middle-aged man with glioma.

The chain recombines TRBV7-2 with TRBJ2-7, with D unclear. Trimming stripped 2 bases from V and 2 bases from J, with 10 bases between. The CDR3 is 14 amino acids. Germline CDR1 is SGHTA and CDR2 is FQGNSA. The chain's CDR3 is CASSLSAITYEQYF. Here the CDR3 DNA reads TGTGCCAGCAGCTTAAGCGCGATAACCTACGAGCAGTACTTC.

The chain has TRBV7-8 and TRBJ2-5; possibly TRBD2 for D (6 bases). The CDR3 spans 14 residues. Looked up from germline, CDR1 is SGHVS and CDR2 is FQNEAQ. With 6 bases removed from V and 4 bases from J, the gap between germline ends came to 15 bases. The CDR3 reads CASSPSSVPETQYF. The DNA of the CDR3 is TGTGCCAGCAGTCCGTCTAGCGTTCCAGAGACCCAGTACTTC.

This clone came up a few times. This chain uses TRBV28 with TRBJ1-3; no reliable D call. CDR3 length equals 15 residues. Per germline, CDR1 MDHEN and CDR2 SYDVKM. V shed 7 bases and J shed 0 bases, with 13 bases lying between them. CDR3 region: CASTPGISSGNTIYF. The CDR3, as DNA: TGTGCCAGCACCCCCGGGATTTCCTCTGGAAACACCATATATTTT.

The rearrangement uses TRBV6-6 and TRBJ2-7; D is undetermined. The germline V gene encodes CDR1 MNHNY and CDR2 SVGAGI (reference sequence). The length of the CDR3 is 14 residues. Trimming left V 1 base short and J 3 bases short, with 10 bases between. The CDR3 bases are TGTGCCAGCAGTTACTTGGAATCCCACTACGAGCAGTACTTC. Protein: CASSYLESHYEQYF.

This chain links TRBV10-1 with TRBJ2-7; 9 nucleotides align to TRBD1. CDR1 and CDR2 (germline): WNHNN, SYGVQD (reference sequence). This CDR3 comprises 14 residues. Germline trimming cut 5 bases from V and 6 bases from J; bases unmatched to any gene: 8. CDR3 protein: CASSQLDRGSEQYF. The CDR3 DNA sequence: TGCGCCAGCAGTCAACTGGACAGGGGATCCGAGCAGTACTTC.

This clone was detected only a few times. The J gene is TRBJ1-4, the V gene TRBV20-1; D perhaps matches TRBD1 (5 bases). This CDR3 has 11 amino acids. Deletions cut 6 bases from V and 15 bases from J, with 17 bases between. Germline V gene data show CDR1 as DFQATT and CDR2 as SNEGSKA (reference sequence). CDR3 region: CSARGGALLFF. The CDR3 DNA sequence: TGCAGTGCCCGAGGAGGGGCGTTATTGTTTTTT.

J is TRBJ2-3 and V is TRBV5-1; TRBD2 is a possible D gene (7 bases). The germline gives CDR1 SGHRS, CDR2 YFSETQ. V lost 3 bases and J lost 0, with 17 bases in between. The CDR3 has 17 amino acids. In DNA form, the CDR3 reads TGCGCCAGCAGCTCTCTCCGAGGGGGGGCGAGCACAGATACGCAGTATTTT. It yields the protein CASSSLRGGASTDTQYF. Full variable domain (remainder filled in from reference TRBV5-1 and TRBJ2-3): KAGVTQTPRYLIKTRGQQVTLSCSPISGHRSVSWYQQTPGQGLQFLFEYFSETQRNKGNFPGRFSGRQFSNSRSEMNVSTLELGDSALYLCASSSLRGGASTDTQYFGPGTRLTVL.

V gene TRBV18 combines with J gene TRBJ2-3, with D possibly TRBD2 on 6 matching bases. Between the trimmed V and J ends, which lost 1 base and 1 base, there was a span of 12 bases. The CDR3 is 16 amino acids. Germline lookup yields CDR1 KGHSH and CDR2 LQKENI. The CDR3 bases are TGTGCCAGCTCACCACTCGGGACTCCCCGCACAGATACGCAGTATTTT. As protein: CASSPLGTPRTDTQYF. Using reference TRBV18 and TRBJ2-3 for the parts outside the CDR3, the full variable domain is NAGVMQNPRHLVRRRGQEARLRCSPMKGHSHVYWYRQLPEEGLKFMVYLQKENIIDESGMPKERFSAEFPKEGPSILRIQQVVRGDSAAYFCASSPLGTPRTDTQYFGPGTRLTVL.

The chain recombines TRBV19 with TRBJ1-1; 7 nucleotides agree with TRBD1. The CDR3 sequence is 13 residues long. The J segment lost 7 bases and the V segment lost 5 bases, leaving 7 bases of the junction unmatched. CDR1 is LNHDA and CDR2 is SQIVND in the germline V gene (reference sequence). CDR3 coding DNA: TGTGCCAGTAGTGACGGGACAGAGTTTGAAGCTTTCTTT. Amino acids: CASSDGTEFEAFF. Variable domain in full (rest from reference TRBV19 and TRBJ1-1): DGGITQSPKYLFRKEGQNVTLSCEQNLNHDAMYWYRQDPGQGLRLIYYSQIVNDFQKGDIAEGYSVSREKKESFPLTVTSAQKNPTAFYLCASSDGTEFEAFFGQGTRLTVV.

There are a few counts of this clone. V gene TRBV19 combines with J gene TRBJ2-5; 11 bases match TRBD2. Germline V gene lookup returns CDR1 LNHDA and CDR2 SQIVND (reference sequence). V was clipped by 6 bases and J by 4 bases; unmatched bases: 1. The length of the CDR3 is 13 residues. The CDR3 region has the DNA TGTGCCAGTAGGCTAGCGGGAGGAGAGACCCAGTACTTC. Protein: CASRLAGGETQYF.

This clone was observed a single time. The chain combines TRBV14 with TRBJ2-7, with 8 bases matching TRBD2. This CDR3 comprises 14 residues. Per germline, CDR1 SGHDN and CDR2 FVKESK. Trimming removed 2 bases from V and 2 bases from J; junction bases left unmatched: 2. CDR3 coding DNA: TGTGCCAGCAGCCAATTTAGCGGGGCCTACGAGCAGTACTTC. Its translation is CASSQFSGAYEQYF.

The J gene is TRBJ2-5, the V gene TRBV5-6, with no clear D. With 3 bases removed from V and 4 bases from J, the gap between germline ends came to 13 bases. CDR3 length equals 14 residues. Per germline, CDR1 SGHDT and CDR2 YYEEEE. CDR3 loop: CASSSRQVLETQYF. The DNA of the CDR3 is TGTGCCAGCAGCTCAAGACAAGTTTTAGAGACCCAGTACTTC. Full variable domain (missing parts from reference TRBV5-6 and TRBJ2-5): DAGVTQSPTHLIKTRGQQVTLRCSPKSGHDTVSWYQQALGQGPQFIFQYYEEEERQRGNFPDRFSGHQFPNYSSELNVNALLLGDSALYLCASSSRQVLETQYFGPGTRLLVL.

This clone occurred a few times. The rearrangement joins TRBV2 to TRBJ1-2; the D gene is possibly TRBD1 (5 bases). Trimming pared 8 bases from V and 3 bases from J, leaving 13 bases between. Germline V gives CDR1 SNHLY, CDR2 FYNNEI. CDR3 length: 13 residues. The CDR3 sequence is CASAAVTDYGYTF. CDR3 DNA sequence: TGTGCCAGCGCTGCTGTGACAGACTATGGCTACACCTTC.

V is TRBV5-1 and J is TRBJ2-7; 7 nucleotides match TRBD1. The CDR3 loop spans 13 amino acids. Trimming cost V 5 bases and J 5 bases; bases outside gene matches: 7. The germline V gene encodes CDR1 SGHRS and CDR2 YFSETQ. The CDR3 region is CASRPDRFDEQYF. DNA for the CDR3: TGCGCCAGCAGACCGGACAGGTTCGACGAGCAGTACTTC.

There are many counts of this clone. This sequence joins TRBV6-5 and TRBJ1-5, with 7 bases aligning to TRBD1. CDR3 length: 15 amino acids. Germline-derived CDR1 and CDR2 are MNHEY and SVGAGI. The V and J ends lost 6 bases and 1 base, in that order; junction bases with no gene match: 6. The CDR3: CASRSGQSSNQPQHF. The CDR3 DNA reads TGTGCCAGCAGATCGGGACAGTCCAGCAATCAGCCCCAGCATTTT.

The rearrangement joins TRBV7-9 to TRBJ2-3; D call uncertain. Between the trimmed V and J ends, which lost 4 bases and 1 base, there was a span of 9 bases. The germline gives CDR1 SEHNR, CDR2 FQNEAQ (reference sequence). The CDR3 length is 14 residues. The CDR3 region has the DNA TGTGCCAGCAGCTCCCGGCGCGGCACAGATACGCAGTATTTT. This gives the protein CASSSRRGTDTQYF.

This clone appeared a single time. The gene calls are TRBV4-1 and TRBJ2-7; perhaps TRBD2 as D (7 bases). CDR1 is MGHRA, CDR2 YSYEKL, per germline. The CDR3 runs 15 residues. Trimming shortened V by 6 bases and J by 5 bases, and 20 bases separated the two germline ends. The CDR3: CASSLRGPASHEQYF. CDR3 nucleotides: TGCGCCAGCAGTCTGCGGGGGCCCGCGTCCCACGAGCAGTACTTC.

The chain joins TRBV11-1 to TRBJ2-7; 11 nucleotides line up with TRBD1. Germline assignment: CDR1 SGHAT and CDR2 FQDESV (reference sequence). Trimming at V came to 2 bases and at J to 4 bases, leaving 7 bases not matched to a gene. The CDR3 consists of 16 residues. The CDR3 DNA follows: TGTGCCAGCAGCTTAAATGGACAGGGGGCAAAGTACGAGCAGTACTTC. Translated, it gives CASSLNGQGAKYEQYF.